One and the same sample provided the 23 T cell receptor beta chains below, sequenced in a study of radiotherapy plus CTLA-4 blockade in lung cancer. Method: immunoSEQ multiplex PCR; TCRdb's copy keeps in-frame clones and lacks some. Seen here are 100,000 to 150,000 clones, 90% observed once, and the top ten hold approximately 7%. Source: peripheral blood, taken from a patient treated with radiotherapy plus ipilimumab. The origin of the receptors is a human donor with non-small cell lung cancer that progressed on radiotherapy plus ipilimumab.

The rearrangement links TRBV27 to TRBJ1-2; 8 bases align to TRBD1. V was pared by 7 bases and J by 4 bases, with 11 bases of the junction left unmatched. The CDR3 is made up of 15 amino acids. Germline assignment: CDR1 MNHEY and CDR2 SMNVEV (reference sequence). The CDR3 sequence: CASTLRTGYGYGYTF. In DNA, the CDR3 is TGTGCCAGCACCCTACGGACAGGGTATGGCTATGGCTACACCTTC.

The rearrangement uses TRBV29-1 and TRBJ1-1; D uncertain. Looked up from germline, CDR1 is SQVTM and CDR2 is ANQGSEA. The CDR3 sequence is 13 residues long. Trimming cost V 8 bases and J 4 bases, with 17 bases left between them. CDR3 protein: CSTGRKPGTEAFF. The CDR3 DNA reads TGCAGCACCGGACGGAAGCCGGGCACTGAAGCTTTCTTT.

The chain carries TRBV2 and TRBJ2-5, with 8 bases that match TRBD1. With 5 bases clipped from V and 5 bases from J, the junction kept 10 bases outside the gene matches. CDR1 and CDR2 from the germline V gene are SNHLY and FYNNEI. The CDR3 loop spans 15 amino acids. The CDR3 bases are TGTGCCAGCAGTTTTGACAGGGGAGCTGATGAGACCCAGTACTTC. Translation gives CASSFDRGADETQYF. The full variable domain, in which reference TRBV2 and TRBJ2-5 provide the parts outside the CDR3, is EPEVTQTPSHQVTQMGQEVILRCVPISNHLYFYWYRQILGQKVEFLVSFYNNEISEKSEIFDDQFSVERPDGSNFTLKIRSTKLEDSAMYFCASSFDRGADETQYFGPGTRLLVL.

This chain connects TRBV27 to TRBJ2-7; 10 bases map to TRBD1. The trim removed 4 bases at V and 0 bases at J, leaving 3 bases unmatched. The CDR3 length is 15 residues. Germline V gene lookup returns CDR1 MNHEY and CDR2 SMNVEV (reference sequence). The CDR3 DNA reads as TGTGCCAGCAGTTCCTGGACAGGGGGCTCCTACGAGCAGTACTTC. Translated, it gives CASSSWTGGSYEQYF.

J is TRBJ1-5 and V is TRBV6-1; perhaps TRBD1 as D (6 bases). The CDR3 sequence is 14 residues long. The V end lost 7 bases, the J end lost 0 bases, and 10 bases lay between the germline ends. Germline CDR1 MNHNS, CDR2 SASEGT. The CDR3 is CASTPDSSNQPQHF. In DNA form, the CDR3 reads TGTGCCAGCACCCCGGACAGTAGCAATCAGCCCCAGCATTTT.

The chain recombines TRBV19 with TRBJ2-7; D remains unclear. V shed 4 bases and J shed 7 bases, with 11 bases lying between them. CDR3 length: 12 residues. Per the germline V gene, CDR1 is LNHDA and CDR2 is SQIVND (reference sequence). CDR3 protein: CASSNGPREQYF. The CDR3 DNA is TGTGCCAGTAGTAATGGACCGCGGGAGCAGTACTTC.

This rearrangement joins TRBV6-5 to TRBJ2-3, with 7 bases matching TRBD2. The CDR3 runs to 16 residues. V was pared by 4 bases and J by 2 bases, with 9 bases of the junction left unmatched. Germline V gene lookup returns CDR1 MNHEY and CDR2 SVGAGI. The CDR3 reads CASSSSPGRNTDTQYF. In DNA, the CDR3 is TGTGCCAGCAGTTCCAGCCCCGGGAGGAACACAGATACGCAGTATTTT.

This chain uses TRBV7-2 with TRBJ2-5; D might be TRBD2 (5 bases). The V end lost 2 bases, the J end lost 2 bases, and 6 bases lay between the germline ends. Germline V gene lookup returns CDR1 SGHTA and CDR2 FQGNSA. The CDR3 has 13 residues. This chain's CDR3 is CASSLTRQETQYF. CDR3 bases: TGTGCCAGCAGCTTAACTAGGCAAGAGACCCAGTACTTC.

The V call is TRBV11-3, the J call TRBJ1-1; D perhaps matches TRBD1 (5 bases). Germline CDR1 reads SGHNT; CDR2 reads YENEEA. V gave up 1 base and J gave up 0 bases, with 9 bases separating them. CDR3 size: 15 residues. The CDR3 sequence is CASSLASRVNTEAFF. In DNA, the CDR3 is TGTGCCAGCAGCTTAGCTAGCAGGGTGAACACTGAAGCTTTCTTT.

Only one count was recorded for this clone. V and J are TRBV29-1 and TRBJ2-5; 10 bases align to TRBD2. CDR1 is SQVTM and CDR2 is ANQGSEA in the germline V gene. This CDR3 has 17 amino acids. V lost 3 bases, J lost 5 bases, and 15 bases stayed unmatched. The DNA for the CDR3 is TGCAGCGTTGAGTCTAGCGGGAGATCTGATCTCCGGGAGACCCAGTACTTC. Its translation is CSVESSGRSDLRETQYF.

The chain carries TRBV7-9 and TRBJ2-7; a possible D gene is TRBD2 (5 bases). With 5 bases removed from V and 2 bases from J, the gap between germline ends came to 16 bases. The CDR3 is 15 residues long. Germline assignment: CDR1 SEHNR and CDR2 FQNEAQ (reference sequence). CDR3 in amino acids: CASSRPRVEAYEQYF. CDR3 nucleotide sequence: TGTGCCAGCAGCCGACCCCGGGTGGAGGCCTACGAGCAGTACTTC.

The V and J genes are TRBV5-1 and TRBJ2-4; the D call may be TRBD1 or TRBD2 (5 bases each). Germline-derived CDR1 and CDR2 are SGHRS and YFSETQ. Trimming pared 4 bases from V and 5 bases from J, leaving 16 bases between. This CDR3 region has 15 residues. The CDR3 here is CASSTSGTPENIQYF. The CDR3 coding sequence is TGCGCCAGCAGCACCTCCGGGACGCCGGAAAACATTCAGTACTTC.

The chain joins TRBV9 to TRBJ2-7; D perhaps matches TRBD2 (5 bases). There are 12 residues in the CDR3. V was cut by 4 bases and J by 1 base, with 6 bases left in between. Germline CDR1 reads SGDLS; CDR2 reads YYNGEE. The CDR3 sequence: CASSRGSYEQYF. DNA for the CDR3: TGTGCCAGCAGCCGGGGATCCTACGAGCAGTACTTC.

The J gene is TRBJ2-1, the V gene TRBV5-1; 12 bases align to TRBD2. Germline V gene lookup returns CDR1 SGHRS and CDR2 YFSETQ. After removal of 5 bases from V and 0 bases from J, the junction contained 6 bases not matched to a gene. The CDR3 extends over 17 amino acids. CDR3 nucleotide sequence: TGCGCCAGCAGATTAAGGACTAGCGGGGCCTCCTACAATGAGCAGTTCTTC. Translation: CASRLRTSGASYNEQFF.

This rearrangement joins TRBV7-2 to TRBJ1-5; D unresolved. This CDR3 has 14 residues. Between the trimmed V and J ends, which lost 5 bases and 2 bases, there was a span of 10 bases. The germline CDR1 and CDR2 sequences are SGHTA and FQGNSA. The CDR3 sequence: CASSTSGGNQPQHF. The CDR3 nucleotides read TGTGCCAGCAGCACCTCGGGCGGCAATCAGCCCCAGCATTTT.

The V call is TRBV5-7, the J call TRBJ2-5; the match to TRBD2 covers 9 bases. The J call is uncertain, as TRBJ2-7 better fits the DNA end. TRBV5-7 is an ORF, with its function uncertain. The length of the CDR3 is 16 residues. This chain's CDR3 is CASSLGVAGEGYEQYF. The CDR3, as DNA: TGTGCCAGCAGCTTGGGGGTAGCGGGAGAGGGCTACGAGCAGTACTTC.

For the CDR3, the DNA is TGTGCCAGCTCAACGACAGACCACTATGGCTACACCTTC. This translates into CASSTTDHYGYTF. The V gene is TRBV18, the J gene TRBJ1-2; perhaps TRBD1 as D (5 bases). The germline gives CDR1 KGHSH, CDR2 LQKENI. V was cut by 5 bases and J by 3 bases, with 10 bases left in between. CDR3 size: 13 residues. Full variable domain (outside the CDR3, taken from reference TRBV18 and TRBJ1-2): NAGVMQNPRHLVRRRGQEARLRCSPMKGHSHVYWYRQLPEEGLKFMVYLQKENIIDESGMPKERFSAEFPKEGPSILRIQQVVRGDSAAYFCASSTTDHYGYTFGSGTRLTVV.

A single count supports this clone. This sequence joins TRBV2 and TRBJ2-2, with 7 bases that match TRBD1. The J segment lost 6 bases and the V segment lost 6 bases, leaving 7 bases of the junction unmatched. The CDR3 consists of 14 residues. The germline gives CDR1 SNHLY, CDR2 FYNNEI. The CDR3 nucleotides are TGTGCCAGCAGACCGACAGGGTCGGCCGGGGAGCTGTTTTTT. Translating gives CASRPTGSAGELFF.

This clone came up once. The genes are TRBV7-3 and TRBJ2-5; 7 bases align to TRBD1. The junction had 3 bases not matched to a gene; V was cut back by 1 base and J by 4 bases. Germline-derived CDR1 and CDR2 are SGHTA and FQGTGA. CDR3 length: 14 amino acids. In nucleotides, the CDR3 is TGTGCCAGCAGCTTAAGGGCAGGGGGAGAGACCCAGTACTTC. It specifies CASSLRAGGETQYF.

The sample holds one count of this clone. V and J are TRBV11-2 and TRBJ2-3; 9 bases match TRBD2. Losses at the gene ends were 5 bases for V and 6 bases for J; bases not matched to a gene: 12. Per the germline V gene, CDR1 is SGHAT and CDR2 is FQNNGV. CDR3 length equals 16 residues. CDR3 region: CASSAVGAGGEDTQYF. The DNA of the CDR3 is TGTGCCAGCAGCGCCGTGGGAGCGGGAGGCGAGGATACGCAGTATTTT.

J is TRBJ2-3 and V is TRBV4-1; the match to TRBD1 covers 7 bases. Germline V lookup: CDR1 MGHRA, CDR2 YSYEKL. V shed 6 bases, J shed 1 base, and the junction held 4 bases outside the gene matches. The CDR3 is 14 amino acids. The CDR3 DNA follows: TGCGCCAGCAGGCAGGGGACAGGCACAGATACGCAGTATTTT. It encodes CASRQGTGTDTQYF.

This chain connects TRBV4-1 to TRBJ2-6; 10 nucleotides align to TRBD1. Germline trimming cut 5 bases from V and 2 bases from J; bases unmatched to any gene: 3. The CDR3 is 16 residues long. Looked up from germline, CDR1 is MGHRA and CDR2 is YSYEKL. The DNA for the CDR3 is TGCGCCAGCAGCGAGGGACAGGGGACTGGGGCCAACGTCCTGACTTTC. This sequence encodes CASSEGQGTGANVLTF.

This chain links TRBV6-5 with TRBJ1-1; 8 bases line up with TRBD1. The V and J ends lost 6 bases and 4 bases, in that order; junction bases with no gene match: 10. This CDR3 has 15 amino acids. Per the germline V gene, CDR1 is MNHEY and CDR2 is SVGAGI. CDR3 region: CASRPQFRGPTEAFF. As DNA, the CDR3 is TGTGCCAGCAGACCCCAGTTCAGGGGGCCCACTGAAGCTTTCTTT.